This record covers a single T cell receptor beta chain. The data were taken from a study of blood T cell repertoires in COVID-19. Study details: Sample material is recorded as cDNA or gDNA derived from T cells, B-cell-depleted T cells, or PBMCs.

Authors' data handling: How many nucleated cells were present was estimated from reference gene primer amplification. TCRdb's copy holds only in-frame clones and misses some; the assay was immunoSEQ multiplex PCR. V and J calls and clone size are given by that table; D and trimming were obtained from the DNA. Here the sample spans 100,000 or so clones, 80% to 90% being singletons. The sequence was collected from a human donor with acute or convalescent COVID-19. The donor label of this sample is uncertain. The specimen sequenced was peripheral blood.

The CDR3 here is CASSLLAGGPFIQYF. DNA of the CDR3: TGTGCCAGCAGCTTACTAGCGGGGGGGCCGTTTATTCAGTACTTC. The rearrangement uses TRBV3-1 (or the pseudogene TRBV3-2) and TRBJ2-4; 13 bases line up with TRBD2. With 5 bases clipped from V and 10 bases from J, the junction kept 8 bases outside the gene matches. Germline-derived CDR1 and CDR2 are LGHDT and YNNKEL (reference sequence). The CDR3 sequence is 15 residues long.